This T cell receptor (beta chain) was identified in a study of response to subunit inactivated influenza vaccine. Findings and limits, study-wide: Each seasonal influenza vaccination, the authors suggested, recruits few new T cells.

From the RT-PCR reads, TCRdb called clonotypes with MiXCR, one entry per CDR3 protein. Among under 550,000 distinct CDR3 sequences listed, under 8.5% were seen once. To note about this clonotype: Its antigen is not known.

Unmatched junction bases numbered 5, after V lost 0 bases and J lost 5 bases. Germline V gives CDR1 LGHNA, CDR2 YSLEER. The CDR3 extends over 15 amino acids. This clonotype was sampled from a man between 50 and 70 years old who received an inactivated influenza vaccine. The specimen was PBMCs from blood, collected less than 30 months after vaccination. V gene TRBV4-3 combines with J gene TRBJ2-7, with 9 bases lining up with TRBD1. CDR3 nucleotides: TGCGCCAGCAGCCAAGAACAGGGGGCTCGGGACGAGCAGTACTTC. It codes for CASSQEQGARDEQYF.